This entry lists 7 T cell receptor beta chains sequenced from one sample in a study of T-cell memory formation after mild COVID-19. TCRdb analysed the 5' RACE reads with MiXCR anew, one entry per CDR3 protein. The sample consists of a few hundred thousand distinct CDR3 sequences, around 20% of them appearing once. Input material: PBMCs or a T cell subset sorted from them (not recorded which). All receptors come from a man younger than 30 who had mild COVID-19 (a few samples of this study predate the infection). Cell type and time point are not known.

This clonotype was seen a handful of times. The chain carries TRBV6-6 and TRBJ1-1; D perhaps matches TRBD1 (5 bases). V was clipped by 4 bases and J by 4 bases, with 7 bases between them. This CDR3 is 12 amino acids long. CDR1 is MNHNY, CDR2 SVGAGI, per germline (reference sequence). This chain's CDR3 is CASSWGSTEAFF. The CDR3 DNA sequence: TGTGCCAGCAGTTGGGGGAGCACTGAAGCTTTCTTT.

The rearrangement uses TRBV12-3 or TRBV12-4 and TRBJ1-1; D is unresolved. Trimming removed 4 bases at V and 6 bases at J, with 9 bases between. The CDR3 length is 12 residues. The CDR3 DNA follows: TGTGCCAGCAGTTCATGGATGGCTGAAGCTTTCTTT. It codes for CASSSWMAEAFF.

The genes are TRBV25-1 and TRBJ2-7; D might be TRBD1 or TRBD2, each matching 5 bases. Trimming left V 2 bases short and J 5 bases short, with 16 bases between. Germline V gene lookup returns CDR1 MGHDK and CDR2 SYGVNS. The CDR3 totals 15 residues. The CDR3 DNA reads as TGTGCCAGCAGTGAACCTCAGCCGGGACCCCACGAGCAGTACTTC. Translated: CASSEPQPGPHEQYF.

This clonotype was counted a few times. V usage is TRBV12-3 or TRBV12-4 and J usage is TRBJ2-1, with D tentatively TRBD1 or TRBD2 (5 bases each). The V gene lost 6 bases and the J gene lost 10 bases, with 13 bases spanning the gap. The CDR3 is made up of 12 amino acids. The CDR3 nucleotides read TGTGCCAGCAGAGCAGGGTGGGGGGAGCAGTTCTTC. It is translated as CASRAGWGEQFF.

This clonotype came up a few times. This rearrangement joins TRBV3-1 to TRBJ1-1; D remains unclear. V lost 5 bases, J lost 5 bases, and 15 bases lay in between. The germline V gene has CDR1 LGHDT and CDR2 YNNKEL (reference sequence). This CDR3 is 14 amino acids long. CDR3 bases: TGTGCCAGCAGCTCCGCCCTGATTGGGACTGAAGCTTTCTTT. Protein product: CASSSALIGTEAFF. Filled out from reference TRBV3-1 and TRBJ1-1, the complete variable domain reads DTAVSQTPKYLVTQMGNDKSIKCEQNLGHDTMYWYKQDSKKFLKIMFSYNNKELIINETVPNRFSPKSPDKAHLNLHINSLELGDSAVYFCASSSALIGTEAFFGQGTRLTVV.

V usage is TRBV5-1 and J usage is TRBJ2-1, with TRBD1 as a possible D gene (5 bases). The germline V gene encodes CDR1 SGHRS and CDR2 YFSETQ. Trimming removed 7 bases from V and 1 base from J, with 21 bases in between. The CDR3 contains 17 residues. The CDR3 loop is CASFPQGVSRSYNEQFF. The CDR3 nucleotides read TGCGCCAGCTTTCCGCAGGGTGTTAGTAGATCCTACAATGAGCAGTTCTTC.

This clonotype appeared a few times. The V call is TRBV4-1, the J call TRBJ1-2, with TRBD1 as a possible D gene (5 bases). Germline V gene sequence: CDR1 MGHRA, CDR2 YSYEKL. Trimming removed 1 base at V and 4 bases at J, with 10 bases between. The CDR3 totals 14 residues. The CDR3 DNA is TGCGCCAGCAGCCAAGGTGGGGCTAGCTATGGCTACACCTTC. Its protein is CASSQGGASYGYTF.